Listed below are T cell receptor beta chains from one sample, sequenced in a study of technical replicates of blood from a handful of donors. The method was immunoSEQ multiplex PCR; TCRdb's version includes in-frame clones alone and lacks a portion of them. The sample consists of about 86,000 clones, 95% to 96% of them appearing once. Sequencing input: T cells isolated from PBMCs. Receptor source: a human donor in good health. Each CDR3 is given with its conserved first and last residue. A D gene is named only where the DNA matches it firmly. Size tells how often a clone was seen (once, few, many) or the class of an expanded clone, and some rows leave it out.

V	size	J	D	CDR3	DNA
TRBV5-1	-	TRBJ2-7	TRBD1	CASTRDSSNYEQYF	TGCGCCAGTACGAGGGACAGCTCGAACTACGAGCAGTACTTC
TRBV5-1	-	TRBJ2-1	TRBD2	CASSPGLAGGLNEQFF	TGCGCCAGCAGCCCCGGACTAGCGGGCGGACTCAATGAGCAGTTCTTC
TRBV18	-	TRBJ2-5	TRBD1	CASSQATGEETQYF	TGTGCCAGCTCACAGGCTACAGGGGAAGAGACCCAGTACTTC
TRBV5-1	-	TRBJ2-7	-	CASSFPFYEQYF	TGCGCCAGCAGCTTTCCCTTCTACGAGCAGTACTTC
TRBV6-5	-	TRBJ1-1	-	CASSYSQGHWNTEAFF	TGTGCCAGCAGCTACTCTCAGGGGCATTGGAACACTGAAGCTTTCTTT
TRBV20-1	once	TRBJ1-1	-	CSALDRTEAFF	TGCAGTGCCCTAGACAGGACTGAAGCTTTCTTT
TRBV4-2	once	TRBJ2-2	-	CASSQATGELFF	TGTGCCAGCAGCCAGGCCACCGGGGAGCTGTTTTTT
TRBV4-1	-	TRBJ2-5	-	CASSQEAVTGETQYF	TGCGCCAGCAGCCAAGAAGCAGTTACGGGGGAGACCCAGTACTTC
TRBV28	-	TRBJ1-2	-	CASSRGWSLFGYTF	TGTGCCAGCAGTAGGGGTTGGAGTCTATTTGGCTACACCTTC
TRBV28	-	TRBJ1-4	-	CASSLGFEKLFF	TGTGCCAGCAGTTTGGGCTTTGAAAAACTGTTTTTT
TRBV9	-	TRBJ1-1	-	CASSVGMNTEAFF	TGTGCCAGCAGCGTAGGTATGAACACTGAAGCTTTCTTT
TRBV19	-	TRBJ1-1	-	CASSRGGAGEAFF	TGTGCCAGTAGCCGAGGGGGGGCAGGTGAAGCTTTCTTT
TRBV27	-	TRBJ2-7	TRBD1	CASSWTGENEQYF	TGTGCCAGCAGTTGGACAGGGGAAAACGAGCAGTACTTC
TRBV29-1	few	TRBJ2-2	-	CSVVSGRRSTGELFF	TGCAGCGTCGTCTCGGGTAGACGTAGCACCGGGGAGCTGTTTTTT
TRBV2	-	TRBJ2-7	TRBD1	CASTSGTGYDGEQYF	TGTGCCAGCACCTCCGGGACAGGATACGATGGGGAGCAGTACTTC
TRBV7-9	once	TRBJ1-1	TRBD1	CASSTGDNTEAFF	TGTGCCAGCAGCACAGGGGACAACACTGAAGCTTTCTTT
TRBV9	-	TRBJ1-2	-	CASSVERYGYTF	TGTGCCAGCAGCGTAGAGCGATATGGCTACACCTTC
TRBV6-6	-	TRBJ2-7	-	CASSYSNPYEQYF	TGTGCCAGCAGTTACAGCAACCCCTACGAGCAGTACTTC
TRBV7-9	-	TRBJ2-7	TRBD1	CASSRGGTGGAYEQYF	TGTGCCAGCAGCAGAGGGGGGACAGGGGGGGCCTACGAGCAGTACTTC
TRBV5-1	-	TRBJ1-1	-	CASSHPGVTEAFF	TGCGCCAGCAGCCACCCCGGGGTCACTGAAGCTTTCTTT
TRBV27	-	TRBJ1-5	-	CASSLGAAQPQHF	TGTGCCAGCAGTTTGGGGGCGGCACAGCCCCAGCATTTT
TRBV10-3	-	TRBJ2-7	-	CAISELGPYEQYF	TGTGCCATCAGTGAGTTGGGCCCCTACGAGCAGTACTTC
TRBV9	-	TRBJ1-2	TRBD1	CASSVTTGPRGHGYTF	TGTGCCAGCAGCGTAACGACGGGACCCAGGGGGCATGGCTACACCTTC
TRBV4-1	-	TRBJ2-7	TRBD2	CASSQESTSGLSSYEQYF	TGCGCCAGCAGCCAAGAATCGACTAGCGGGCTGAGCTCCTACGAGCAGTACTTC
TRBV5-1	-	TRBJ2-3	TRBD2	CASSLEGTTSGEYF	TGCGCCAGCAGCTTGGAGGGTACCACTAGCGGGGAGTATTTT
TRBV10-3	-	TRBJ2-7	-	CAIRRQGHLVGPGYYEQYF	TGTGCCATCAGACGGCAGGGGCATTTAGTAGGCCCTGGTTACTACGAGCAGTACTTC
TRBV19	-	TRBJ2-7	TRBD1	CASSIVLQGASFLGSYEQYF	TGTGCCAGTAGTATAGTTCTTCAGGGGGCGAGCTTTTTGGGCTCCTACGAGCAGTACTTC
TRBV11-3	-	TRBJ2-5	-	CASSRGATRLQETQYF	TGTGCCAGCAGCCGGGGGGCGACTCGACTCCAAGAGACCCAGTACTTC
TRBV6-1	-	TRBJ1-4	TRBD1	CASGTATNEKLFF	TGTGCCAGTGGGACAGCAACTAATGAAAAACTGTTTTTT
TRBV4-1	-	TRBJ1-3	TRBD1	CASSQRPGGQGTGNTIYF	TGCGCCAGCAGCCAGCGCCCAGGGGGGCAGGGTACTGGAAACACCATATATTTT
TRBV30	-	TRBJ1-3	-	CAWSVVSGNTIYF	TGTGCCTGGTCAGTCGTCTCTGGAAACACCATATATTTT